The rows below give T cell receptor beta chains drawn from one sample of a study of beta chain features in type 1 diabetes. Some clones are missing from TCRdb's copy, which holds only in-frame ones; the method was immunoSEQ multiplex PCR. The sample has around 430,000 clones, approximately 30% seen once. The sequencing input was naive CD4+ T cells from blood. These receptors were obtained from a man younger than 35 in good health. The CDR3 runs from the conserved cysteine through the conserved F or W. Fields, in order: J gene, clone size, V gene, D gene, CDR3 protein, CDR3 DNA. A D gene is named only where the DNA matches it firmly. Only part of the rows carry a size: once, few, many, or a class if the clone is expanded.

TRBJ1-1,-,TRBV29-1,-,CSVDAVGNTEAFF,TGCAGCGTTGATGCCGTGGGAAACACTGAAGCTTTCTTT
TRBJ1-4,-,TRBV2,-,CATSQDSPGEKLFF,TGTGCCACCTCACAGGACAGCCCAGGCGAAAAACTGTTTTTT
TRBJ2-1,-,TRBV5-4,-,CASSQGPENYNEQFF,TGTGCCAGCAGCCAAGGGCCAGAGAACTACAATGAGCAGTTCTTC
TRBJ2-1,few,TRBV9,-,CASSVAIGLGYNEQFF,TGTGCCAGCAGCGTAGCTATCGGACTCGGCTACAATGAGCAGTTCTTC
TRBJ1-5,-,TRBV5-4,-,CASSLDQGNQPQHF,TGTGCCAGCAGCTTAGACCAGGGCAATCAGCCCCAGCATTTT
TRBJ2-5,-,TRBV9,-,CASSVEYGTQYF,TGTGCCAGCAGCGTGGAGTATGGGACCCAGTACTTC
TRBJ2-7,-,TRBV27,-,CASSLLPRWAGTEQYF,TGTGCCAGCAGTTTACTACCCCGGTGGGCAGGTACGGAGCAGTACTTC
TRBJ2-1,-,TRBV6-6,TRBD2,CASSLQSGGMGNEQFF,TGTGCCAGCAGTTTGCAATCGGGAGGGATGGGCAATGAGCAGTTCTTC
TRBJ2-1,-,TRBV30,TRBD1,CAWRDRGQHEQFF,TGTGCCTGGAGAGACAGGGGGCAGCATGAGCAGTTCTTC
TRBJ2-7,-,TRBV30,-,CAWSVGAEQYF,TGTGCCTGGAGTGTGGGCGCCGAGCAGTACTTC
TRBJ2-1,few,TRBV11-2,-,CASSSLSGPYNEQFF,TGTGCCAGCAGCTCCCTAAGCGGTCCCTACAATGAGCAGTTCTTC
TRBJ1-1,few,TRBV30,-,CAWMRVVEAFF,TGTGCCTGGATGCGGGTCGTTGAAGCTTTCTTT
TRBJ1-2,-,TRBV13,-,CASSRGAPGYTF,TGTGCCAGCAGCCGGGGGGCGCCTGGCTACACCTTC
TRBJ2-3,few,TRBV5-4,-,CASSWDSGTATDTQYF,TGTGCCAGCAGCTGGGACTCCGGGACGGCTACAGATACGCAGTATTTT
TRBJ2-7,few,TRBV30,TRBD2,CAWSVLGRLAGYYEQYF,TGTGCCTGGAGTGTACTGGGTCGACTAGCGGGGTACTACGAGCAGTACTTC
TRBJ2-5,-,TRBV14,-,CASSQNWPVETQYF,TGTGCCAGCAGCCAAAATTGGCCCGTGGAGACCCAGTACTTC
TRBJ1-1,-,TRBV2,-,CASSEKGAFF,TGTGCCAGCAGTGAAAAAGGAGCTTTCTTT
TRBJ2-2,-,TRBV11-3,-,CASSPGTETTGELFF,TGTGCCAGCAGCCCCGGGACGGAGACAACCGGGGAGCTGTTTTTT
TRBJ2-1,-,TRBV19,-,CASAQNNEQFF,TGTGCCAGTGCACAGAACAATGAGCAGTTCTTC
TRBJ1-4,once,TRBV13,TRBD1,CASSSRGFETNEKLFF,TGTGCCAGCAGTTCCAGGGGGTTTGAGACTAATGAAAAACTGTTTTTT
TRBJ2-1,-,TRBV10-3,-,CAISDRTLSGNEQFF,TGTGCCATCAGTGATCGTACTCTCTCTGGGAATGAGCAGTTCTTC
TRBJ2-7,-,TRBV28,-,CASRPRRPLEQYF,TGTGCCAGCAGGCCGCGGAGGCCACTCGAGCAGTACTTC
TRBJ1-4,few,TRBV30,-,CAWNQRSDEKLFF,TGTGCCTGGAACCAGCGGTCTGACGAAAAACTGTTTTTT
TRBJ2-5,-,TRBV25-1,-,CASSRREKETQYF,TGTGCCAGCAGTAGGAGGGAGAAGGAGACCCAGTACTTC
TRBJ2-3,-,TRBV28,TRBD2,CASPPGLARRADTQYF,TGTGCCAGCCCCCCGGGACTAGCGCGGAGGGCAGATACGCAGTATTTT
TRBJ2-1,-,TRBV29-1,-,CSVDTGFRQFF,TGCAGCGTTGATACAGGGTTCCGGCAGTTCTTC
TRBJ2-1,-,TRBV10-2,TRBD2,CASREAGGGNEQFF,TGCGCCAGCAGGGAAGCGGGAGGGGGTAATGAGCAGTTCTTC
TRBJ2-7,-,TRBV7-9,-,CASRQDAIYEQYF,TGTGCCAGCAGACAGGACGCGATATACGAGCAGTACTTC
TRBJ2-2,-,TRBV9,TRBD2,CASSVGRTSSSRGRELFF,TGTGCCAGCAGCGTAGGTAGGACTAGCTCATCCCGAGGGAGGGAGCTGTTTTTT
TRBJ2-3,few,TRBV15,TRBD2,CATSRKELAGGTDTQYF,TGTGCCACCAGCAGAAAGGAACTAGCGGGAGGAACAGATACGCAGTATTTT
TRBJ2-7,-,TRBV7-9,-,CASSLLQGLHEQYF,TGTGCCAGCAGCTTACTTCAGGGGCTCCACGAGCAGTACTTC
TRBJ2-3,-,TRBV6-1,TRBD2,CASSEVGGRTDTQYF,TGTGCCAGCAGTGAAGTGGGAGGGCGCACAGATACGCAGTATTTT
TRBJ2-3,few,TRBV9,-,CASSAHRALGDTQYF,TGTGCCAGCAGCGCACACAGGGCGCTCGGGGATACGCAGTATTTT
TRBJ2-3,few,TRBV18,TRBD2,CASSTRGPSGSADTQYF,TGTGCCAGCTCCACCCGCGGGCCTAGCGGCAGTGCAGATACGCAGTATTTT
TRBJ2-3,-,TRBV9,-,CASSVWKDPDTQYF,TGTGCCAGCAGCGTATGGAAGGATCCAGATACGCAGTATTTT
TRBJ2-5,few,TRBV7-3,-,CASSRTGGREETQYF,TGTGCCAGCTCCCGTACCGGGGGCAGGGAAGAGACCCAGTACTTC
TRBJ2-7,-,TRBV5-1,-,CASSLEGPALLYEQYF,TGCGCCAGCAGCTTGGAGGGACCTGCCCTACTCTACGAGCAGTACTTC
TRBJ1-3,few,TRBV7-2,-,CASSLDSGSGNTIYF,TGTGCCAGCAGCTTAGATTCTGGCTCTGGAAACACCATATATTTT
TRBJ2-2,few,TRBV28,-,CASSPPGSWTGELFF,TGTGCCAGCAGTCCTCCCGGGTCGTGGACCGGGGAGCTGTTTTTT
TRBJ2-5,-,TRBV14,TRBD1,CASSRRTGGYQETQYF,TGTGCCAGCAGCCGGCGGACAGGGGGGTACCAAGAGACCCAGTACTTC
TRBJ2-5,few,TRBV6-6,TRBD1,CASSYGTGKGETQYF,TGTGCCAGCAGTTACGGGACAGGGAAGGGGGAGACCCAGTACTTC
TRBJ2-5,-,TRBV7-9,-,CASSLALSDQETQYF,TGTGCCAGCAGCTTAGCGCTTTCGGACCAAGAGACCCAGTACTTC
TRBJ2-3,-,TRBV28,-,CASSSTGGTDTQYF,TGTGCCAGCAGTTCCACTGGGGGGACAGATACGCAGTATTTT
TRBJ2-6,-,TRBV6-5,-,CASSRFNSGANVLTF,TGTGCCAGCAGTCGTTTCAACTCTGGGGCCAACGTCCTGACTTTC
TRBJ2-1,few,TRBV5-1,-,CASSLETRNEQFF,TGCGCCAGCAGCTTGGAGACCCGGAATGAGCAGTTCTTC
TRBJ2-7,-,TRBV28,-,CASRTDSRSSYEQYF,TGTGCCAGCAGGACCGACAGCAGGAGCTCCTACGAGCAGTACTTC
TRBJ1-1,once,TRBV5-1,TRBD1,CASKWTGGNTEAFF,TGCGCCAGCAAGTGGACAGGGGGAAACACTGAAGCTTTCTTT
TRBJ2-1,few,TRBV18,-,CASSPPGTSYNEQFF,TGTGCCAGCTCACCACCTGGGACGTCCTACAATGAGCAGTTCTTC
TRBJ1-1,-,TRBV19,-,CASLRGDLNTEAFF,TGTGCCAGTTTGAGAGGAGATCTGAACACTGAAGCTTTCTTT
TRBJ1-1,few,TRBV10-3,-,CAIWSGVTEAFF,TGTGCCATCTGGTCAGGGGTCACTGAAGCTTTCTTT
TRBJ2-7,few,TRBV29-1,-,CSVSTGIGYEQYF,TGCAGCGTGAGTACAGGGATTGGCTACGAGCAGTACTTC
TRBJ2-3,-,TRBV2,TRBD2,CASTGTSGKLSTQYF,TGTGCCAGCACCGGGACTAGCGGGAAACTGAGTACGCAGTATTTT
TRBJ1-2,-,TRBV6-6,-,CASSSSELVYGYTF,-
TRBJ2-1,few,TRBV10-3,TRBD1,CAISIQGVRSYNEQFF,TGTGCCATCAGTATCCAGGGGGTTCGGTCCTACAATGAGCAGTTCTTC
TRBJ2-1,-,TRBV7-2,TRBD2,CASSSWTRRGDEQFF,TGTGCCAGCAGCTCCTGGACTAGGCGAGGCGATGAGCAGTTCTTC
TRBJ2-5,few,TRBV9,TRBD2,CASSTRTSGYGETQYF,TGTGCCAGCAGCACCCGGACTAGCGGGTACGGAGAGACCCAGTACTTC
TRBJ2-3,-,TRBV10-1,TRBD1,CASSGGDRGFPDTQYF,TGCGCCAGCAGTGGAGGGGACAGGGGCTTCCCAGATACGCAGTATTTT
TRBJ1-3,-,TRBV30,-,CAGTNDRNSGNTIYF,TGTGCCGGAACGAATGACAGAAACTCTGGAAACACCATATATTTT
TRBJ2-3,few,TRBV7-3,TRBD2,CASSWGLAGDTQYF,TGTGCCAGCAGCTGGGGACTAGCGGGTGATACGCAGTATTTT